This T cell receptor beta chain is drawn from a study of identical twins. Concerning this clonotype itself: The antigen remains undetermined.

Addition of a universal primer site occurred through template switching, and cDNA carried unique molecular identifiers. Via MiXCR, TCRdb re-called the 5' RACE reads, giving one row per CDR3 protein. The profile shows under 300,000 distinct CDR3 sequences, about 12% of them singletons. Study-level results: High-abundance cord blood beta clonotypes had fewer insertions; memory repertoires showed none. The presence of invariant MAIT and iNKT cells could partly confound analyses of zero-insertion sequences. The models systematically underestimated how much out-of-frame TCR alpha was shared in monozygotic twins.

The CDR3 totals 15 residues. Looked up from germline, CDR1 is SGHVS and CDR2 is FNYEAQ. The V end was cut by 5 bases, the J end by 4 bases, with 14 bases between. In addition, the sample was reused for a study of yellow fever vaccine responses in identical twins.

This clonotype was sampled from a woman aged 18-29 years in good health. Input material: memory (CD45RO+) T cells sorted from blood. The chain is built from TRBV7-6 and TRBJ2-2; the D gene could be TRBD1 or TRBD2 (5 bases each). In DNA form, the CDR3 reads TGTGCCAGCAGCCAAGGCCCAGGGACCACCGGGGAGCTGTTTTTT. Amino acid sequence: CASSQGPGTTGELFF.